The 20 T cell receptor beta chains below all came from one sample that was sequenced in a study of blood T cells in healthy people across ages (dated by TCRdb to 2013 to 2016). To prepare the library, 5' RACE was applied. The reads were generated on an Illumina HiSeq 2500. A second PCR of roughly 7 to 11 cycles was performed with a sample-barcoded 5' primer and a J-beta primer mix. In-frame beta chains were kept once TCRdb had trimmed the public reads at Q25 with fastp and called clones with MiXCR. Rows with a matching CDR3 protein are joined into one entry that keeps the most common DNA and genes. The sample table records 650,000 to 1,000,000 distinct CDR3 sequences; about 46% of these occur just once. Approximately 18% of the sample is taken by the ten largest. Sequenced: blood. The source of these receptors is a man of 80 years or more in good health.

The CDR3 bases are TGTGCCATCAGTGCCCTAGCGGGAGGGCCGGGTGAGCAGTACTTC. Residues: CAISALAGGPGEQYF. The rearrangement uses TRBV10-3 and TRBJ2-5; 12 bases align to TRBD2. Trimming at V came to 4 bases and at J to 11 bases, leaving 11 bases not matched to a gene. CDR3 length: 15 amino acids. Germline values: CDR1 ENHRY, CDR2 SYGVKD.

V and J are TRBV9 and TRBJ2-1; TRBD1 matches 12 bases. V was clipped by 0 bases and J by 8 bases; unmatched bases: 0. CDR3 size: 14 residues. Germline CDR1 is SGDLS and CDR2 is YYNGEE. CDR3 bases: TGTGCCAGCAGCGTAGGGGACAGGGGGCATGAGCAGTTCTTC. Translating it yields CASSVGDRGHEQFF.

This clonotype was seen a handful of times. The V call is TRBV9, the J call TRBJ1-4; 8 bases are a match to TRBD1. The CDR3 extends over 14 amino acids. The V segment lost 0 bases and the J segment 7 bases; nucleotides outside the gene matches: 2. Germline V gene data show CDR1 as SGDLS and CDR2 as YYNGEE. The CDR3 sequence is CASSVGQGSEKLFF. The CDR3 bases are TGTGCCAGCAGCGTAGGACAGGGGAGTGAAAAACTGTTTTTT. The whole variable domain, filled in from reference TRBV9 and TRBJ1-4, reads DSGVTQTPKHLITATGQRVTLRCSPRSGDLSVYWYQQSLDQGLQFLIQYYNGEERAKGNILERFSAQQFPDLHSELNLSSLELGDSALYFCASSVGQGSEKLFFGSGTQLSVL.

The chain joins TRBV5-6 to TRBJ2-1, with 9 bases aligning to TRBD2. Germline CDR1 SGHDT, CDR2 YYEEEE. CDR3 size: 16 residues. V lost 1 base and J lost 7; bases outside the gene matches: 9. In DNA, the CDR3 is TGTGCCAGCAGCTTGTGCGCTAGCGGGATGTCAAATGAGCAGTTCTTC. Amino acids: CASSLCASGMSNEQFF.

V gene TRBV15 combines with J gene TRBJ2-3; a possible D gene is TRBD2 (7 bases). The V gene lost 0 bases and the J gene lost 2 bases, with 12 bases spanning the gap. The CDR3 totals 16 residues. CDR1 is LNHNV and CDR2 is YYDKDF in the germline V gene (reference sequence). CDR3 sequence: CATSRDRAGATDTQYF. The CDR3 DNA sequence: TGTGCCACCAGCAGAGATCGCGCGGGGGCCACAGATACGCAGTATTTT.

The chain couples TRBV5-1 to TRBJ2-7; 9 positions match TRBD1. Losses at the gene ends were 4 bases for V and 0 bases for J; bases not matched to a gene: 8. From germline, CDR1 is SGHRS and CDR2 YFSETQ. CDR3 size: 16 residues. CDR3 sequence: CASSRTGDSSSYEQYF. The CDR3 nucleotides are TGCGCCAGCAGCCGGACAGGGGACTCCAGCTCCTACGAGCAGTACTTC. The full variable domain, completed using reference TRBV5-1 and TRBJ2-7, is KAGVTQTPRYLIKTRGQQVTLSCSPISGHRSVSWYQQTPGQGLQFLFEYFSETQRNKGNFPGRFSGRQFSNSRSEMNVSTLELGDSALYLCASSRTGDSSSYEQYFGPGTRLTVT.

This chain joins TRBV11-2 and TRBJ2-5; D may be TRBD2 (6 bases). V was shortened by 7 bases and J by 9 bases, with 24 bases between the two germline ends. Germline V lookup: CDR1 SGHAT, CDR2 FQNNGV. CDR3 length: 15 residues. The CDR3 region is CASTRLGSWEEAQYF. CDR3 in DNA: TGTGCCAGCACTAGACTGGGGAGCTGGGAGGAGGCCCAGTACTTC.

The chain couples TRBV7-6 to TRBJ2-5, with 9 bases identical to TRBD2. Germline CDR1 reads SGHVS; CDR2 reads FNYEAQ. V gave up 4 bases and J gave up 2 bases; unmatched junction bases: 8. This CDR3 has 16 amino acids. CDR3 sequence: CASSSPRTSAQETQYF. The CDR3 nucleotides are TGTGCCAGCAGCTCCCCCCGGACTAGCGCTCAAGAGACCCAGTACTTC.

This clonotype was observed a few times. The rearrangement links TRBV2 to TRBJ2-3; no definite D call. Germline V lookup: CDR1 SNHLY, CDR2 FYNNEI. This CDR3 region has 13 residues. The V gene lost 2 bases and the J gene lost 5 bases, with 8 bases spanning the gap. The CDR3 sequence: CASSELTLDTQYF. CDR3 coding DNA: TGTGCCAGCAGTGAACTGACACTAGATACGCAGTATTTT.

The chain uses TRBV4-1 and TRBJ1-2; no clear D gene. The CDR3 is 15 residues long. Germline V lookup: CDR1 MGHRA, CDR2 YSYEKL. V was trimmed by 0 bases and J by 5 bases, leaving 13 bases between them. The CDR3 DNA is TGCGCCAGCAGCCAAGATAGGTTTGGGAGTTATGGCTACACCTTC. Translating gives CASSQDRFGSYGYTF.

The V gene is TRBV7-2, the J gene TRBJ2-1; 12 bases fit TRBD2. This CDR3 has 15 amino acids. Germline trimming cut 5 bases from V and 7 bases from J; bases unmatched to any gene: 6. Germline V gene lookup returns CDR1 SGHTA and CDR2 FQGNSA. This CDR3 is CASSTLTSGSNEQFF. In nucleotides, the CDR3 is TGTGCCAGCAGCACCCTGACTAGCGGGAGTAATGAGCAGTTCTTC.

This chain connects TRBV20-1 to TRBJ2-5, with a weak D call TRBD2 (7 bases). The V end lost 1 base, the J end lost 4 bases, and 13 bases lay between the germline ends. In germline, CDR1 is DFQATT, CDR2 SNEGSKA (reference sequence). The CDR3 covers 14 residues. The CDR3 nucleotides are TGCAGTGCTAGAGCGGCAGGGGAGGGAGAGACCCAGTACTTC. The encoded protein is CSARAAGEGETQYF.

The CDR3 region has the DNA TGTGCCAGCAGCCAAGCTAGCGACGTCCGAGAGCAGTACTTC. Protein sequence: CASSQASDVREQYF. The V gene is TRBV4-2, the J gene TRBJ2-5, with TRBD2 as a possible D gene (6 bases). Germline V gene sequence: CDR1 LGHNA, CDR2 YNFKEQ. Trimming removed 1 base from V and 11 bases from J, with 17 bases in between. This CDR3 has 14 amino acids.

This sequence joins TRBV7-2 and TRBJ2-3; TRBD1 might be the D (7 bases). V was clipped by 2 bases and J by 8 bases, with 14 bases between them. Per germline, CDR1 SGHTA and CDR2 FQGNSA. The CDR3 loop spans 14 amino acids. The CDR3 spells CASSLSGGGGTQYF. The DNA for the CDR3 is TGTGCCAGCAGCTTATCAGGGGGAGGAGGTACGCAGTATTTT. Variable domain in full (rest from reference TRBV7-2 and TRBJ2-3): GAGVSQSPSNKVTEKGKDVELRCDPISGHTALYWYRQSLGQGLEFLIYFQGNSAPDKSGLPSDRFSAERTGGSVSTLTIQRTQQEDSAVYLCASSLSGGGGTQYFGPGTRLTVL.

V and J are TRBV7-4 and TRBJ1-1; 9 bases fit TRBD1. With V trimmed by 3 bases and J by 4 bases, 6 bases remained unmatched. CDR1 and CDR2 from the germline V gene are SGHVT and SQSDAQ. The CDR3 has 15 amino acids. CDR3 loop: CASSLDRGVGTEAFF. The CDR3 DNA sequence: TGTGCCAGCAGCTTGGACAGGGGAGTTGGCACTGAAGCTTTCTTT.

This clonotype has a handful of counts. This may arise from a read error, as a much more abundant clone is one base away. The chain has TRBV12-3 or TRBV12-4 and TRBJ2-1; 7 bases match TRBD2. The CDR3 is 15 amino acids. CDR3 coding DNA: TGTGCCGGCAGCCCCCCCAGCGGGGCCTACAATGAGCAGTTCTTC. It codes for CAGSPPSGAYNEQFF.

The rearrangement joins TRBV14 to TRBJ1-2; D uncertain. The V gene's germline CDR1 is SGHDN and CDR2 FVKESK. The CDR3 is 14 amino acids. V was clipped by 5 bases and J by 4 bases, with 14 bases between them. CDR3 amino acids: CASSAPGWGYGYTF. The CDR3 DNA follows: TGTGCCAGCAGCGCCCCAGGCTGGGGCTATGGCTACACCTTC.

V gene TRBV5-1 combines with J gene TRBJ2-1; perhaps D is TRBD1 or TRBD2 (5 bases each). This CDR3 is 16 amino acids long. Deletions cut 0 bases from V and 6 bases from J, with 16 bases between. Germline lookup yields CDR1 SGHRS and CDR2 YFSETQ. Written as DNA, the CDR3 is TGCGCCAGCAGCTTGGGTGGGGACCGTAGATTCAATGAGCAGTTCTTC. It encodes CASSLGGDRRFNEQFF.

This chain connects TRBV20-1 to TRBJ2-7; D possibly corresponds to TRBD1 (6 bases). V was trimmed by 7 bases and J by 5 bases, leaving 12 bases between them. Germline V gives CDR1 DFQATT, CDR2 SNEGSKA (reference sequence). The CDR3 is 11 residues long. The CDR3 region is CSVLDSNEQYF. The CDR3 region has the DNA TGCAGTGTTTTGGACAGTAACGAGCAGTACTTC.

The V call is TRBV20-1, the J call TRBJ2-6, with D possibly being TRBD1 (5 bases). V dropped 1 base and J dropped 2 bases, with 6 bases sitting between them. Germline CDR1 is DFQATT and CDR2 is SNEGSKA (reference sequence). This CDR3 contains 14 residues. The CDR3 reads CSARGGPGANVLTF. In DNA form, the CDR3 reads TGCAGTGCTAGAGGGGGCCCTGGGGCCAACGTCCTGACTTTC.